What follows are 25 T cell receptor beta chains derived from one specimen sequenced in a study of blood T cells in healthy people across ages. The second PCR ran roughly 6 to 11 cycles with a sample-barcoded 5' primer and J-beta primers. Each CDR3 protein gets one entry after TCRdb re-called the 5' RACE reads with MiXCR. The table lists around 600,000 distinct CDR3 sequences, around half of them singletons, with about 22% in the top ten. Material for sequencing was blood. The source of these receptors is an elderly man in good health.

The chain employs TRBV2 and TRBJ2-3; 7 positions agree with TRBD1. J was trimmed by 2 bases and V by 6 bases; bases with no gene match: 8. Germline CDR1 is SNHLY and CDR2 is FYNNEI. The CDR3 runs 15 residues. The CDR3 protein is CASSFPGTDTDTQYF. In DNA form, the CDR3 reads TGTGCCAGCAGCTTCCCCGGGACAGACACAGATACGCAGTATTTT.

The chain carries TRBV7-2 and TRBJ2-5; D gene unclear. The J call is uncertain, as TRBJ2-7 better fits the DNA end. CDR3 length equals 13 residues. CDR1 SGHTA and CDR2 FQGNSA come from the germline V gene. The chain's CDR3 is CASSFGVEYEQYF. The DNA for the CDR3 is TGTGCCAGCAGCTTCGGAGTAGAGTACGAGCAGTACTTC.

This clonotype has only a few counts. This chain joins TRBV5-1 and TRBJ2-5; D remains unclear. Trimming removed 4 bases from V and 1 base from J, with 8 bases in between. Germline CDR1 SGHRS, CDR2 YFSETQ. The CDR3 spans 13 residues. CDR3: CASSGSSQETQYF. The CDR3 nucleotides read TGCGCCAGCAGCGGGTCCTCCCAAGAGACCCAGTACTTC.

V and J are TRBV6-5 and TRBJ2-5; D may be TRBD2 (7 bases). The CDR3 extends over 16 amino acids. V was pared by 6 bases and J by 11 bases, with 28 bases between. Germline V CDR1 and CDR2: MNHEY, SVGAGI. In nucleotides, the CDR3 is TGTGCCAGCAGCCCCGGAGAAGCGGGACACTACAATGAGCAGTACTTC. Protein sequence: CASSPGEAGHYNEQYF.

V and J are TRBV6-2 or TRBV6-3 and TRBJ1-2; D not certain. The CDR3 extends over 16 amino acids. Trimming took off 5 bases at V and 4 bases at J, with 20 bases between the two ends. Germline V lookup: CDR1 MNHEY, CDR2 SVGEGT. CDR3: CASSDPGRRNLYGYTF. The CDR3 DNA is TGTGCCAGCAGTGACCCTGGACGGCGGAACCTCTATGGCTACACCTTC.

This clonotype was seen at least ten times. A much larger clone differs from this one at a single base, so this may be a read error. V is TRBV6-6 and J is TRBJ2-1, with TRBD2 matching 8 bases. TRBJ2-7 explains the end of the DNA better; the J call may be wrong. This CDR3 has 17 amino acids. From germline, CDR1 is MNHNY and CDR2 SVGAGI (reference sequence). CDR3 amino acids: CASSPYQSGSGNNEQYF. The CDR3 DNA reads TGTGCCAGCAGTCCCTACCAGAGCGGGAGCGGCAACAATGAGCAGTACTTC.

Comment on this clonotype: Sequence at one end of the junction differs from germline and may be a read error. The chain recombines TRBV7-9 with TRBJ2-3; 12 bases are shared with TRBD2. CDR3 size: 16 residues. Germline assignment: CDR1 SEHNR and CDR2 FQNEAQ (reference sequence). CDR3 region: CAGSLSGLAGTDTQYF. CDR3 sequence (DNA): TGTGCCGGCAGCCTATCCGGACTAGCGGGGACAGATACGCAGTATTTT.

J is TRBJ2-2 and V is TRBV5-1; 9 bases are shared with TRBD1. V was clipped by 6 bases and J by 7 bases; unmatched bases: 13. The CDR3 sequence is 16 residues long. Germline-derived CDR1 and CDR2 are SGHRS and YFSETQ. CDR3 DNA sequence: TGCGCCAGCACACAGGCCCCGACAGGGGGAATCGGGGAGCTGTTTTTT. This encodes CASTQAPTGGIGELFF.

Concerning this clonotype itself: This sequence may be a read error, since a much larger clone differs from it by one base. This chain joins TRBV18 and TRBJ2-1, with D perhaps TRBD2 (7 bases). With 3 bases removed from V and 13 bases from J, the gap between germline ends came to 22 bases. This CDR3 has 15 amino acids. Germline loops: CDR1 KGHSH, CDR2 LQKENI. The CDR3 spells CASSPYTGGQETQFF. CDR3 DNA sequence: TGTGCCAGCTCACCCTACACGGGGGGCCAAGAGACCCAGTTCTTC.

V usage is TRBV28 and J usage is TRBJ2-1, with 15 bases identical to TRBD2. CDR1 is MDHEN, CDR2 SYDVKM, per germline. The CDR3 loop spans 17 amino acids. The V gene end was trimmed by 6 bases and the J gene end by 8 bases; junction bases not matched to a gene: 11. DNA of the CDR3: TGTGCCAGCAGCCCCTGGACTAGCGGGAGGGATAGGGATGAGCAGTTCTTC. Protein sequence: CASSPWTSGRDRDEQFF. Supplemented by reference TRBV28 and TRBJ2-1, the full variable domain reads DVKVTQSSRYLVKRTGEKVFLECVQDMDHENMFWYRQDPGLGLRLIYFSYDVKMKEKGDIPEGYSVSREKKERFSLILESASTNQTSMYLCASSPWTSGRDRDEQFFGPGTRLTVL.

This clonotype was picked up one time. CDR3 bases: TGTGCCAGCAGCCAAACCAGGGCGGTATACGAGCGGTACTTC. This translates into CASSQTRAVYERYF. The J gene is TRBJ2-5, the V gene TRBV11-2, with a weak D call TRBD1 (5 bases). Trimming took off 5 bases at V and 13 bases at J, with 23 bases between the two ends. The CDR3 contains 14 residues. The germline V gene has CDR1 SGHAT and CDR2 FQNNGV.

This chain uses TRBV29-1 with TRBJ1-1, with D unclear. This CDR3 has 12 residues. The V gene's germline CDR1 is SQVTM and CDR2 ANQGSEA. V was pared by 0 bases and J by 5 bases, with 7 bases between. CDR3 sequence: CSVEDQATEAFF. The CDR3 region has the DNA TGCAGCGTTGAAGATCAGGCAACTGAAGCTTTCTTT.

This clonotype came up a few times. CDR3 bases: TGCAGCGTTGAAAAAGGGACCGGGTACGAGCAGTACTTC. Amino acid sequence: CSVEKGTGYEQYF. This sequence joins TRBV29-1 and TRBJ2-7; D may match TRBD1 or TRBD2 (5 bases each). The V end was cut by 2 bases, the J end by 4 bases, with 12 bases between. The V gene's germline CDR1 is SQVTM and CDR2 ANQGSEA. The CDR3 runs 13 residues.

A remark on this clonotype: This likely comes from a read error, as the CDR3 has no conserved phenylalanine or tryptophan at its end. V usage is TRBV6-5 and J usage is TRBJ2-5; TRBD1 matches at 7 bases. The J call may be in error: the DNA end matches TRBJ2-7 better. The CDR3 is 16 residues long. The V gene's germline CDR1 is MNHEY and CDR2 SVGAGI. The CDR3 coding sequence is TGTGCCAGCGGTTACACCGACAGGGCGCTCCCCTACGAGCAGTACTTA. It encodes CASGYTDRALPYEQYL.

The rearrangement joins TRBV20-1 to TRBJ1-6; D not certain. CDR3 length: 17 amino acids. Deletions cut 1 base from V and 4 bases from J, with 17 bases between. The germline V gene has CDR1 DFQATT and CDR2 SNEGSKA (reference sequence). The CDR3 spells CSARASGADGYNSPLHF. CDR3 bases: TGCAGTGCTAGAGCCTCGGGCGCGGACGGATATAATTCACCCCTCCACTTT.

The gene calls are TRBV20-1 and TRBJ2-7; TRBD1 agrees at 9 bases. V gave up 3 bases and J gave up 0 bases; unmatched junction bases: 12. Germline V lookup: CDR1 DFQATT, CDR2 SNEGSKA (reference sequence). The CDR3 runs 17 residues. The CDR3 reads CSASPSRGQGISYEQYF. Here the CDR3 DNA reads TGCAGTGCTAGCCCCTCCCGAGGACAGGGGATCTCCTACGAGCAGTACTTC.

J is TRBJ1-5 and V is TRBV7-3; D gene uncertain. The CDR3 is made up of 11 amino acids. V lost 5 bases, J lost 15 bases, and 14 bases lay in between. Germline V CDR1 and CDR2: SGHTA, FQGTGA. The CDR3 coding sequence is TGTGCCAGCAGCCTACTCCCGGACGGGCATTTT. This encodes CASSLLPDGHF.

The chain links TRBV11-2 to TRBJ2-1, with no clear D. Germline CDR1 and CDR2: SGHAT and FQNNGV. The V gene lost 1 base and the J gene lost 5 bases, with 6 bases spanning the gap. The CDR3 is 13 amino acids. This chain's CDR3 is CASSLAFNNEQFF. CDR3 sequence (DNA): TGTGCCAGCAGCTTAGCATTCAACAATGAGCAGTTCTTC.

This clonotype was counted only a few times. The chain employs TRBV20-1 and TRBJ1-5; D ambiguous. V lost 1 base and J lost 0, with 13 bases in between. The CDR3 sequence is 16 residues long. Germline V gene lookup returns CDR1 DFQATT and CDR2 SNEGSKA (reference sequence). The CDR3 region is CSARADALYSNQPQHF. CDR3 coding DNA: TGCAGTGCTAGAGCAGACGCACTCTATAGCAATCAGCCCCAGCATTTT.

Worth noting for this clonotype: The junction departs from germline at one end; a sequencing error may be responsible. This chain uses TRBV7-9 with TRBJ2-6; TRBD1 matches at 9 bases. Germline V gives CDR1 SEHNR, CDR2 FQNEAQ (reference sequence). This CDR3 contains 17 residues. The CDR3 region has the DNA TGTGCCAGCAGCCAACGGGACAGGGATTCTGGGGCCAACGTCCCGACTTTC. Protein: CASSQRDRDSGANVPTF.

This chain joins TRBV9 and TRBJ2-1; TRBD2 matches at 8 bases. V gave up 3 bases and J gave up 8 bases; unmatched junction bases: 10. Germline V gene data show CDR1 as SGDLS and CDR2 as YYNGEE. This CDR3 region has 15 residues. This chain's CDR3 is CASSGTGLGRYEQFF. The CDR3 DNA reads TGTGCCAGCAGCGGAACGGGACTAGGACGATATGAGCAGTTCTTC.

This clonotype was observed a single time. The chain combines TRBV25-1 with TRBJ2-5; 9 nucleotides agree with TRBD1. Gene TRBJ2-7 matches the end of the DNA better, so the J call may be wrong. The V gene's germline CDR1 is MGHDK and CDR2 SYGVNS. This CDR3 is 15 amino acids long. The CDR3 region is CASSEANRGPLEQYF. The CDR3 bases are TGTGCCAGCAGTGAAGCCAACAGGGGGCCCCTCGAGCAGTACTTC.

The chain uses TRBV6-2 or TRBV6-3 and TRBJ2-3; 9 bases fit TRBD2. The CDR3 has 16 amino acids. CDR1 and CDR2 (germline): MNHEY, SVGEGT. After removal of 0 bases from V and 2 bases from J, the junction contained 3 bases not matched to a gene. The CDR3 protein is CASSYSLAGFTDTQYF. The CDR3 coding sequence is TGTGCCAGCAGTTACTCGCTAGCGGGATTCACAGATACGCAGTATTTT.

This chain uses TRBV6-2 or TRBV6-3 with TRBJ2-7, with 11 nucleotides matching TRBD1. CDR3 length equals 17 residues. The V gene end was trimmed by 0 bases and the J gene end by 4 bases; junction bases not matched to a gene: 8. Per the germline V gene, CDR1 is MNHEY and CDR2 is SVGEGT. The CDR3 region is CASSYSRPGQGVYEQYF. In DNA, the CDR3 is TGTGCCAGCAGTTACTCCCGACCGGGACAGGGGGTATACGAGCAGTACTTC.

The CDR3 DNA sequence: TGCGCCAGCAGCTTGGATGGCAGGGGGCTAAACAATGAGCAGTTCTTC. Translating gives CASSLDGRGLNNEQFF. V gene TRBV5-1 combines with J gene TRBJ2-1; 8 bases match TRBD1. CDR1 and CDR2 (germline): SGHRS, YFSETQ. The V and J ends lost 0 bases and 5 bases, in that order; junction bases with no gene match: 7. The CDR3 is 16 residues long.